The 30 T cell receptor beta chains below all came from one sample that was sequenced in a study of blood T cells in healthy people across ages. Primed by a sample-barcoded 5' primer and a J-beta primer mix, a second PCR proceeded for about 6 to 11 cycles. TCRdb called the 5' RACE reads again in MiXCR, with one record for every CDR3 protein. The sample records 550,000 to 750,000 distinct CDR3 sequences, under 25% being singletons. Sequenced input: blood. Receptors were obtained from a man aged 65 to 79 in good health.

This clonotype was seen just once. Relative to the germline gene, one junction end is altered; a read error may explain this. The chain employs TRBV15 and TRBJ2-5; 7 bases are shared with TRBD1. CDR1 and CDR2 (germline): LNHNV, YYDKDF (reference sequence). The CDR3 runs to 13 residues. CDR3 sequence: CATSRDKTGLEFF. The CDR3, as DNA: TGTGCCACCAGCAGAGACAAGACAGGGTTGGAGTTCTTC. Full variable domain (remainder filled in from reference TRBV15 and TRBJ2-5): DAMVIQNPRYQVTQFGKPVTLSCSQTLNHNVMYWYQQKSSQAPKLLFHYYDKDFNNEADTPDNFQSRRPNTSFCFLDIRSPGLGDTAMYLCATSRDKTGLEFFGPGTRLLVL.

The DNA of the CDR3 is TGTGCCAGCTCGCGAGTCGGAAATGGACAGGGGATGAATGGCTACACCTTC. Its protein product is CASSRVGNGQGMNGYTF. The chain joins TRBV18 to TRBJ1-2, with 9 bases that match TRBD1. Trimming cost V 6 bases and J 6 bases; bases outside gene matches: 17. The CDR3 has 17 amino acids. Germline values: CDR1 KGHSH, CDR2 LQKENI.

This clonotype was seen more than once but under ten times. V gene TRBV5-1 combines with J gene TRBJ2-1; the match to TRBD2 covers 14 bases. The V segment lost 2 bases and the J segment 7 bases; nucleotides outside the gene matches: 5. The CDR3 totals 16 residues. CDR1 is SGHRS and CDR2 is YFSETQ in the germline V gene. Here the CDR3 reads CASSFEGTSGRNEQFF. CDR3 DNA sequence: TGCGCCAGCAGCTTCGAGGGGACTAGCGGGAGAAATGAGCAGTTCTTC.

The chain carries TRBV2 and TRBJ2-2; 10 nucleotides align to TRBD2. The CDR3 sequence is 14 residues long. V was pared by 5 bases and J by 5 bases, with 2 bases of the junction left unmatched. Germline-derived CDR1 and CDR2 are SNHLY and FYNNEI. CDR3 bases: TGTGCCAGCAGTCCTAGCGGGAGAACCGGGGAGCTGTTTTTT. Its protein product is CASSPSGRTGELFF.

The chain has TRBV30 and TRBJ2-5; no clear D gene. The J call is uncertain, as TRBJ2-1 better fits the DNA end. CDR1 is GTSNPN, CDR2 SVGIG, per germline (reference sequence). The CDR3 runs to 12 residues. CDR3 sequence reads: CAWSVPKREQFF. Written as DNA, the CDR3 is TGTGCCTGGAGTGTACCGAAGCGTGAGCAGTTCTTC.

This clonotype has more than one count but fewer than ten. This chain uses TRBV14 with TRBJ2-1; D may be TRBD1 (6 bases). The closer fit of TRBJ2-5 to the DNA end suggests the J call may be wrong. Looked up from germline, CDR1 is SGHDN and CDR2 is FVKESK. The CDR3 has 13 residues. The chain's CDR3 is CASSLRDTGPQYF. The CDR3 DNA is TGTGCCAGCAGCCTACGGGACACGGGACCCCAGTACTTC.

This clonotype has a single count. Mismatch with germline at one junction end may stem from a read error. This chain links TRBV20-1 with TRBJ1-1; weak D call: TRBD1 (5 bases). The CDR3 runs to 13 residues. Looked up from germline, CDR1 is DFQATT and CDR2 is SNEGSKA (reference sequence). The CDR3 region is CSARQGFDTQAFF. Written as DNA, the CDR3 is TGCAGTGCTAGACAGGGTTTCGACACTCAAGCTTTCTTT.

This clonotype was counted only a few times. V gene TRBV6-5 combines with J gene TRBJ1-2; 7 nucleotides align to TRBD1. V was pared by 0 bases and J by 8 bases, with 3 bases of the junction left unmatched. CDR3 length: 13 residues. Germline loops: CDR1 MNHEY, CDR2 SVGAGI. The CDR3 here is CASSYSGGRGYTF. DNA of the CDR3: TGTGCCAGCAGTTACTCAGGGGGCCGGGGCTACACCTTC.

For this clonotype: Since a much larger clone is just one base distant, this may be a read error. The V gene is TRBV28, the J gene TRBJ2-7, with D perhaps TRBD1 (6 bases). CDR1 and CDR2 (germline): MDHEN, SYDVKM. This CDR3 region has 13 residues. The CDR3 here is CASSLVDSYGQYF. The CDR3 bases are TGTGCCAGCAGTCTGGTGGACAGCTACGGGCAGTACTTC.

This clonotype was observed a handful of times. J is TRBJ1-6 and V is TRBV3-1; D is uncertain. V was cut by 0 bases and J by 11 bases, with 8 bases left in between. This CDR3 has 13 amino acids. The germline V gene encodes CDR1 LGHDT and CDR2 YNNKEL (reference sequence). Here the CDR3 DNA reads TGTGCCAGCAGCCAAGAATCCCAGGCACCCCTCCACTTT. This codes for CASSQESQAPLHF. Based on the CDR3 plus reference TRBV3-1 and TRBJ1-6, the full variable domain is DTAVSQTPKYLVTQMGNDKSIKCEQNLGHDTMYWYKQDSKKFLKIMFSYNNKELIINETVPNRFSPKSPDKAHLNLHINSLELGDSAVYFCASSQESQAPLHFGNGTRLTVT.

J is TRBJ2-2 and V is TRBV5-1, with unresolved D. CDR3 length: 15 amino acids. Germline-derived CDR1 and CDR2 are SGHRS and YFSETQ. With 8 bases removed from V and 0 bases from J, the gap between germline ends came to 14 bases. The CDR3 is CASSLTVSNTGELFF. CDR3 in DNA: TGCGCCAGTTCATTGACGGTATCGAACACCGGGGAGCTGTTTTTT.

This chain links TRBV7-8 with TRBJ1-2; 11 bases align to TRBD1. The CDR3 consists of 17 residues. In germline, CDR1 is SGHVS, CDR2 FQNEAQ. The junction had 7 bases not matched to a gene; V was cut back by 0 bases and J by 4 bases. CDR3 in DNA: TGTGCCAGCAGCTTAGCAGGGACAGGGGGAAAAATCTATGGCTACACCTTC. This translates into CASSLAGTGGKIYGYTF.

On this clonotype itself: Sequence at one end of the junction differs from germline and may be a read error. CDR3 nucleotide sequence: TGCGCCAGCAGCCAAGAAGTACAGGAGAACGCTGAAGCTTTCTTT. Its translation: CASSQEVQENAEAFF. This rearrangement joins TRBV4-3 to TRBJ1-1, with TRBD1 as a possible D gene (5 bases). The CDR3 totals 15 residues. Germline loops: CDR1 LGHNA, CDR2 YSLEER.

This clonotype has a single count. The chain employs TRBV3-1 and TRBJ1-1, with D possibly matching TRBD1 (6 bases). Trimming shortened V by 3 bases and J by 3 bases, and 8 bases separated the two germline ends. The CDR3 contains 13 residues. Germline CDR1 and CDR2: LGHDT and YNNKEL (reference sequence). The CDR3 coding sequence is TGTGCCAGCAGCCAGACAGGTGACACTGAAGCTTTCTTT. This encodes CASSQTGDTEAFF.

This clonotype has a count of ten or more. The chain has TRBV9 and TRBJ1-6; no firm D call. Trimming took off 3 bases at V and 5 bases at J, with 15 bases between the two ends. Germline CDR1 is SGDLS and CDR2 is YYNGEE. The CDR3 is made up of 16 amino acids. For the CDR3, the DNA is TGTGCCAGCAGCGCGGGGAGCCATCGAAATAATTCACCCCTCCACTTT. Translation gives CASSAGSHRNNSPLHF. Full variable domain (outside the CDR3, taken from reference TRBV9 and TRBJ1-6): DSGVTQTPKHLITATGQRVTLRCSPRSGDLSVYWYQQSLDQGLQFLIQYYNGEERAKGNILERFSAQQFPDLHSELNLSSLELGDSALYFCASSAGSHRNNSPLHFGNGTRLTVT.

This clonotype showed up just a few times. This CDR3 is CASSFDGQFNQPQHF. For the CDR3, the DNA is TGTGCCAGCAGCTTTGACGGACAATTCAATCAGCCCCAGCATTTT. J is TRBJ1-5 and V is TRBV5-4, with a possible D match to TRBD1 (5 bases). Germline CDR1 and CDR2: SGHNT and YYREEE (reference sequence). Trimming cost V 2 bases and J 3 bases, with 12 bases left between them. CDR3 length equals 15 residues.

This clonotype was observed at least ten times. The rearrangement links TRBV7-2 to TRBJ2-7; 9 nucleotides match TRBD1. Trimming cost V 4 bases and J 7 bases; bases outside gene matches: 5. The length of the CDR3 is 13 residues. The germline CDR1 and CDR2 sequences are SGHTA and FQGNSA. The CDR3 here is CASSSRTGEEQYF. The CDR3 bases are TGTGCCAGCAGCTCGAGGACAGGGGAAGAGCAGTACTTC.

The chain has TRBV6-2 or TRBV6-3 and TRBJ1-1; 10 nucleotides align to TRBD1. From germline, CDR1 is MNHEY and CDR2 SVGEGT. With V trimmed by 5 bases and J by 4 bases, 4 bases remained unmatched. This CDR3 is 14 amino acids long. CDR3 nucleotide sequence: TGTGCCAGCAGTACTTGGACAGGGGGCACTGAAGCTTTCTTT. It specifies CASSTWTGGTEAFF.

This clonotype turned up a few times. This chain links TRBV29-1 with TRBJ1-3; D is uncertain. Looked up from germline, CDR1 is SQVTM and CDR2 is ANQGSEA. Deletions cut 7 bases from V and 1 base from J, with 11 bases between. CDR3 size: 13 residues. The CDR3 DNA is TGCAGCGCATACACGACGTCTGGAAACACCATATATTTT. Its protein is CSAYTTSGNTIYF. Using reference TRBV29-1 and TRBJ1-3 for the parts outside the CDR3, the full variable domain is SAVISQKPSRDICQRGTSLTIQCQVDSQVTMMFWYRQQPGQSLTLIATANQGSEATYESGFVIDKFPISRPNLTFSTLTVSNMSPEDSSIYLCSAYTTSGNTIYFGEGSWLTVV.

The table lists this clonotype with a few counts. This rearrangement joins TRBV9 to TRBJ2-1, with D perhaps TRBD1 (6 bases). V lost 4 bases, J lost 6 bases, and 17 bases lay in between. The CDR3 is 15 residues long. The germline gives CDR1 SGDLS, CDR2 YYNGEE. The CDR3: CASSSIPSRGNEQFF. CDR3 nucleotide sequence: TGTGCCAGCAGCTCCATCCCTAGCAGGGGCAATGAGCAGTTCTTC.

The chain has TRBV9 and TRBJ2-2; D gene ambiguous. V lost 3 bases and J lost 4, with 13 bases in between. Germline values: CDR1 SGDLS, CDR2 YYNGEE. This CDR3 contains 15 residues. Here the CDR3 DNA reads TGTGCCAGCAGCGGAGGCCCGATGGGCACCGGGGAGCTGTTTTTT. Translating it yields CASSGGPMGTGELFF.

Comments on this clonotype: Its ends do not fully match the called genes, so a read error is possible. In DNA form, the CDR3 reads TGTGCCGGCAGCTCACCTCTAGGACTAGCGGGAGGCCGCACAGATACGCAGTATTTT. Translation: CAGSSPLGLAGGRTDTQYF. The chain couples TRBV7-2 to TRBJ2-3, with 14 bases lining up with TRBD2. Germline-derived CDR1 and CDR2 are SGHTA and FQGNSA. The CDR3 length is 19 residues.

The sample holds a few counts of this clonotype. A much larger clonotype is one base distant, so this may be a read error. The chain's CDR3 is CASSFGVHERYF. CDR3 nucleotide sequence: TGCGCCAGCAGCTTTGGGGTCCACGAGCGGTACTTC. This chain joins TRBV5-1 and TRBJ2-7; D is uncertain. Germline values: CDR1 SGHRS, CDR2 YFSETQ. The CDR3 loop spans 12 amino acids. Full variable domain (missing parts from reference TRBV5-1 and TRBJ2-7): KAGVTQTPRYLIKTRGQQVTLSCSPISGHRSVSWYQQTPGQGLQFLFEYFSETQRNKGNFPGRFSGRQFSNSRSEMNVSTLELGDSALYLCASSFGVHERYFGPGTRLTVT.

This CDR3 is CASSLAGGGLAKNIQYF. The CDR3 nucleotides are TGTGCCAGCAGTTTAGCGGGTGGTGGCCTAGCCAAAAACATTCAGTACTTC. The genes are TRBV12-3 or TRBV12-4 and TRBJ2-4; D uncertain. Trimming stripped 0 bases from V and 0 bases from J, with 12 bases between. This CDR3 has 17 amino acids.

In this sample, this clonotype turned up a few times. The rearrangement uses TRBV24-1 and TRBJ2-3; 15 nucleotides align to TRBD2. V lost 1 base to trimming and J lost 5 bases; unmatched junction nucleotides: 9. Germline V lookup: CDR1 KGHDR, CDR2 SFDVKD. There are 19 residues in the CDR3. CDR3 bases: TGTGCCACCAGTGATTTAAAGGGGACTAGCGGGAGGTTTGTAGATACGCAGTATTTT. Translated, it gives CATSDLKGTSGRFVDTQYF.

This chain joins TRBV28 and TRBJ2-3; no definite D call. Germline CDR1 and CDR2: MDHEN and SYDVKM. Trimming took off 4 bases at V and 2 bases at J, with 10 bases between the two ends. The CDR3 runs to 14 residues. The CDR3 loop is CASSWASLTDTQYF. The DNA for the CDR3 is TGTGCCAGCAGTTGGGCCTCCCTCACAGATACGCAGTATTTT.

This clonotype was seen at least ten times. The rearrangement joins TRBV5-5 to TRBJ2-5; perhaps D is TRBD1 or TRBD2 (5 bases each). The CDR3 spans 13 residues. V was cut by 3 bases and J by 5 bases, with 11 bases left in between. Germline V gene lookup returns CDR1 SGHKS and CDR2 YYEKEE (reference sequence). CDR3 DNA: TGTGCCAGCAGCTCGGGGCTAGGGGAGACCCAGTACTTC. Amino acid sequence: CASSSGLGETQYF.

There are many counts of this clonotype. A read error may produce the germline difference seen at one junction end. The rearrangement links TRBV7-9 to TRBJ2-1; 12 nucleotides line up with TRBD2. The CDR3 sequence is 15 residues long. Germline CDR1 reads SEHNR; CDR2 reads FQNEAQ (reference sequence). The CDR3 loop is CASSLAGGPGNEQFF. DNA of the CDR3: TGTGCCAGCAGCCTAGCGGGAGGGCCGGGCAATGAGCAGTTCTTC.

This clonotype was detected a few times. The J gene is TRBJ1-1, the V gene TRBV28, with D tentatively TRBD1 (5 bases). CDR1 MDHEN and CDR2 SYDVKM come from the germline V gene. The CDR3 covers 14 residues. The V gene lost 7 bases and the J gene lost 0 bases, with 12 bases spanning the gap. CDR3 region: CASTGPGMNTEAFF. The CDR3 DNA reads TGTGCCAGCACCGGACCAGGGATGAACACTGAAGCTTTCTTT. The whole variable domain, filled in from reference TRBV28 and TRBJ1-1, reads DVKVTQSSRYLVKRTGEKVFLECVQDMDHENMFWYRQDPGLGLRLIYFSYDVKMKEKGDIPEGYSVSREKKERFSLILESASTNQTSMYLCASTGPGMNTEAFFGQGTRLTVV.

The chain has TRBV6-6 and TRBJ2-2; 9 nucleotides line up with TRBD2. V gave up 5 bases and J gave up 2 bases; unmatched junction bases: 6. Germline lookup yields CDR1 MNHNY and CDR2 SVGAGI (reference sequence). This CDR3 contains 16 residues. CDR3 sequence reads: CASSRETSGNTGELFF. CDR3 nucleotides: TGTGCCAGCAGTCGTGAGACTAGCGGCAACACCGGGGAGCTGTTTTTT.